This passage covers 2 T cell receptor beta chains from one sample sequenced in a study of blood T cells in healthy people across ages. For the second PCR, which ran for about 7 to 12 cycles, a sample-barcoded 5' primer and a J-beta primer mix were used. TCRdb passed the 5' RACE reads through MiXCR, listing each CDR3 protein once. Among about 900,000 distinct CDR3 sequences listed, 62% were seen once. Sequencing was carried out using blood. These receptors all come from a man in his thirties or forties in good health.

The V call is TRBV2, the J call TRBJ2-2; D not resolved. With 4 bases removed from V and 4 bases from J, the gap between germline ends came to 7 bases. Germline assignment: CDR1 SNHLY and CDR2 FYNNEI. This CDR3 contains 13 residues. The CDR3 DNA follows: TGTGCCAGCAGTGCGAAGGGCACCGGGGAGCTGTTTTTT. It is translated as CASSAKGTGELFF.

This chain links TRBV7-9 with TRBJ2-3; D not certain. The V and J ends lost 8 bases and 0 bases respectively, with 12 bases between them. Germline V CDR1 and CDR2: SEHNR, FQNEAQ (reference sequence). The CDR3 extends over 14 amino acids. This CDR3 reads CASYLGTSTDTQYF. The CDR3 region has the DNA TGTGCCAGCTACTTGGGCACTAGCACAGATACGCAGTATTTT.